The 3 T cell receptor beta chains below all came from one sample that was sequenced in a study of spatial heterogeneity in lung cancer. Notes on the study in general: Tracking of tumor mutation counts was seen in expanded intratumoral alpha and beta TCR counts.

TCRdb used MiXCR to reprocess the 5' RACE reads, holding one entry per CDR3 protein. The table lists about 20,000 distinct CDR3 sequences, 15% of them singletons. The time point here: sample taken at primary tumor resection. Their antigen targets remain unknown. The material sequenced was lung tumor tissue, taken at surgery. The source is a female donor with early-stage non-small cell lung cancer.

As for this clonotype: A read error is possible here, since a much larger clone lies one base away. This sequence joins TRBV5-1 and TRBJ2-1; D is undetermined. Germline V gene sequence: CDR1 SGHRS, CDR2 YFSETQ. The germline V and J ends were trimmed by 0 bases and 7 bases, with 5 bases remaining between them. The CDR3 spans 12 residues. CDR3 DNA: TGCGCCAGCAGCTTGGAAGGGAATGAGCAGTTCTTC. Encoded protein: CASSLEGNEQFF.

This clonotype was recorded at least ten times. Germline is not matched at one junction end, which may reflect a read error. The V call is TRBV29-1, the J call TRBJ2-5; 7 nucleotides line up with TRBD1. Germline V gene sequence: CDR1 SQVTM, CDR2 ANQGSEA. The CDR3 has 12 amino acids. The CDR3 sequence is CSLQGIGETQYF. Written as DNA, the CDR3 is TGTAGTTTACAGGGGATAGGAGAGACCCAGTACTTC.

This chain's CDR3 is CASSPWTSFHEQYF. The CDR3 DNA follows: TGTGCCAGCAGTCCCTGGACTAGCTTCCACGAGCAGTACTTC. The chain carries TRBV27 and TRBJ2-7, with TRBD2 matching over 8 bases. Trimming at V came to 5 bases and at J to 5 bases, leaving 8 bases not matched to a gene. Germline values: CDR1 MNHEY, CDR2 SMNVEV (reference sequence). There are 14 residues in the CDR3.